This is a list of T cell receptor beta chains from one sample in a study of cytomegalovirus exposure and HLA in healthy donors. Produced via immunoSEQ multiplex PCR; TCRdb's table is partial and in-frame only. The table shows around 190,000 clones, with roughly three quarters occurring only once. Sequencing was carried out using PBMCs. The receptors stem from a woman in her late teens or twenties in good health and CMV-seronegative. Both conserved end residues are part of each CDR3. A D gene is named only where the DNA matches it firmly. For some rows the clone size is stated as once, few or many, or as a class when expanded; others skip it.

clone size,D gene,V gene,J gene,CDR3 protein,CDR3 DNA
NA,NA,TRBV7-6,TRBJ2-1,CASSLVTGVSSYNEQFF,TGTGCCAGCAGCTTAGTCACCGGGGTGAGCTCCTACAATGAGCAGTTCTTC
NA,TRBD1,TRBV5-4,TRBJ1-6,CASSTDRVSPLHF,TGTGCCAGCAGCACGGACAGGGTTTCACCCCTCCACTTT
NA,TRBD1,TRBV27,TRBJ1-1,CASSLGQGGTEAFF,TGTGCCAGCAGTTTAGGACAGGGCGGGACTGAAGCTTTCTTT
few,TRBD2,TRBV4-3,TRBJ2-3,CASSQVGSGSTDTQYF,TGCGCCAGCAGCCAAGTTGGTAGCGGGAGCACAGATACGCAGTATTTT
NA,TRBD1,TRBV6-4,TRBJ1-5,CASSANAPGTGRHQPQHF,TGTGCCAGCAGTGCTAATGCCCCCGGGACAGGCAGACATCAGCCCCAGCATTTT
NA,TRBD2,TRBV5-1,TRBJ2-3,CASSLSVVAGAPGDTQYF,TGCGCCAGCAGCTTGAGTGTAGTAGCGGGGGCCCCCGGCGATACGCAGTATTTT
NA,TRBD2,TRBV12-5,TRBJ2-2,CASGLGLAANTGELFF,TGTGCTAGTGGTCTGGGACTAGCGGCGAACACCGGGGAGCTGTTTTTT
NA,NA,TRBV5-4,TRBJ1-4,CASSSSQEEKLFF,TGTGCCAGCAGCTCATCCCAAGAGGAAAAACTGTTTTTT
NA,TRBD2,TRBV10-3,TRBJ2-1,CAISPGTSGPDEQFF,TGTGCCATCAGCCCCGGGACTAGCGGCCCGGATGAGCAGTTCTTC
NA,NA,TRBV5-1,TRBJ1-1,CASRIQVSMNTEAFF,TGCGCCAGCAGAATACAGGTGTCCATGAACACTGAAGCTTTCTTT
NA,NA,TRBV5-1,TRBJ2-7,CASRWGPDEQYF,TGCGCCAGCAGATGGGGCCCTGACGAGCAGTACTTC
NA,TRBD1,TRBV28,TRBJ1-2,CASRQGGRIYGYTF,TGTGCCAGCAGGCAAGGGGGCCGCATCTATGGCTACACCTTC
NA,TRBD1,TRBV2,TRBJ2-5,CASSVRDRGQETQYF,TGTGCCAGCAGCGTCCGGGACAGGGGGCAAGAGACCCAGTACTTC
NA,NA,TRBV2,TRBJ1-5,CASSESLGQVDQPQHF,TGTGCCAGCAGTGAAAGTCTTGGACAAGTAGATCAGCCCCAGCATTTT
NA,NA,TRBV5-6,TRBJ2-1,CASSLGEGLYNEQFF,TGTGCCAGCAGCTTGGGTGAGGGACTCTACAATGAGCAGTTCTTC
NA,NA,TRBV28,TRBJ2-2,CASSLWRTGPTGELFF,TGTGCCAGCAGTTTATGGCGCACAGGTCCCACCGGGGAGCTGTTTTTT
NA,NA,TRBV27,TRBJ1-2,CASSPRATVRGVLKQINYGYTF,TGTGCCAGCAGTCCAAGGGCAACCGTCAGGGGTGTGTTAAAACAAATTAACTATGGCTACACCTTC
once,NA,TRBV6-1,TRBJ1-2,CASVGAGRSEGYTF,TGTGCCAGCGTGGGGGCAGGACGTTCGGAAGGCTACACCTTC
NA,NA,TRBV14,TRBJ1-1,CASSQDLGVVVTEAFF,TGTGCCAGCAGCCAAGATTTAGGGGTGGTCGTCACTGAAGCTTTCTTT
NA,TRBD1,TRBV18,TRBJ1-2,CASSPGQVYGYTF,TGTGCCAGCTCACCGGGACAGGTCTATGGCTACACCTTC
NA,NA,TRBV27,TRBJ2-7,CASTRPGISEQYF,TGTGCCAGCACCCGACCGGGGATAAGCGAGCAGTACTTC
NA,TRBD1,TRBV19,TRBJ2-7,CASTGTAGTYEQYF,TGTGCCAGTACCGGGACAGCCGGAACCTACGAGCAGTACTTC
NA,NA,TRBV5-4,TRBJ1-4,CASSSGLTNEKLFF,TGTGCCAGCAGCTCGGGGTTAACTAATGAAAAACTGTTTTTT